The source of this TCR beta chain is a study of immune evolution from preneoplasia to lung adenocarcinoma. H&E slides confirmed each diagnosis, reviewed by two pathologists independently. Germline lookup yields CDR1 SGHAT and CDR2 FQNNGV. The ends were cut back, 2 bases at V and 4 bases at J, with 15 bases in the middle. The CDR3 runs to 16 residues. Sequenced by immunoSEQ multiplex PCR; TCRdb stores in-frame clones only, minus some. The table lists about 7,600 clones, roughly 78% of them singletons. The specimen was FFPE adjacent normal lung tissue. This receptor was identified in a person aged 65 to 79 with lung adenocarcinoma. The V call is TRBV11-2, the J call TRBJ1-5; tentatively, D is TRBD1 (5 bases). The CDR3 sequence is CASSLFSGKGNQPQHF. For the CDR3, the DNA is TGTGCCAGCAGCTTATTTAGTGGGAAGGGGAATCAGCCCCAGCATTTT.